Listed here are 21 T cell receptor beta chains from one sample, sequenced in a study of T cells after posttransplantation cyclophosphamide. Sequenced by immunoSEQ multiplex PCR; TCRdb stores in-frame clones only, minus some. The data show 20,000 to 30,000 clones, none appearing only once, with approximately 4.8% held by the ten largest. The specimen was PBMCs. The source of these receptors is a woman in her 50s in good health, CMV-negative, and a related stem cell transplant donor.

This clone was recorded many times. The chain combines TRBV27 with TRBJ2-7; 7 bases match TRBD2. V gave up 8 bases and J gave up 0 bases; unmatched junction bases: 4. The CDR3 has 13 amino acids. Germline V gene data show CDR1 as MNHEY and CDR2 as SMNVEV (reference sequence). The CDR3 region has the DNA TGTGCCAGCCGACTAGCCGTCTCCTACGAGCAGTACTTC. It codes for CASRLAVSYEQYF.

This clone was counted many times. The chain employs TRBV19 and TRBJ2-5, with a tentative D call TRBD1 (5 bases). V dropped 2 bases and J dropped 1 base, with 8 bases sitting between them. Per the germline V gene, CDR1 is LNHDA and CDR2 is SQIVND (reference sequence). The length of the CDR3 is 14 residues. The CDR3 sequence: CASSIRTRQETQYF. DNA of the CDR3: TGTGCCAGTAGTATAAGGACACGCCAAGAGACCCAGTACTTC. The full variable domain, in which reference TRBV19 and TRBJ2-5 provide the parts outside the CDR3, is DGGITQSPKYLFRKEGQNVTLSCEQNLNHDAMYWYRQDPGQGLRLIYYSQIVNDFQKGDIAEGYSVSREKKESFPLTVTSAQKNPTAFYLCASSIRTRQETQYFGPGTRLLVL.

This clone showed up many times. The chain is built from TRBV19 and TRBJ1-6; 10 bases agree with TRBD1. The junction had 10 bases not matched to a gene; V was cut back by 8 bases and J by 0 bases. The CDR3 is 18 amino acids. Germline lookup yields CDR1 LNHDA and CDR2 SQIVND (reference sequence). This chain's CDR3 is CASAGTGVPSSYNSPLHF. The CDR3 nucleotides are TGTGCCAGTGCCGGGACAGGGGTTCCGAGCTCCTATAATTCACCCCTCCACTTT.

Ten or more counts support this clone. J is TRBJ1-5 and V is TRBV6-6, with 9 positions matching TRBD1. V lost 4 bases to trimming and J lost 3 bases; unmatched junction nucleotides: 7. This CDR3 comprises 16 residues. Germline assignment: CDR1 MNHNY and CDR2 SVGAGI (reference sequence). The CDR3 DNA reads as TGTGCCAGCAGTTCTCTGGACAGGGGAGACAATCAGCCCCAGCATTTT. The encoded protein is CASSSLDRGDNQPQHF.

This clone appeared many times. The chain combines TRBV2 with TRBJ2-5; D gene ambiguous. Trimming cost V 1 base and J 4 bases, with 10 bases left between them. This CDR3 has 14 amino acids. The germline gives CDR1 SNHLY, CDR2 FYNNEI. The CDR3 loop is CASSEDRVPETQYF. As DNA, the CDR3 is TGTGCCAGCAGTGAAGACCGGGTTCCAGAGACCCAGTACTTC.

This clone was counted at least ten times. The gene calls are TRBV19 and TRBJ1-1; unclear D gene. This CDR3 is built from 14 residues. Germline V gene sequence: CDR1 LNHDA, CDR2 SQIVND (reference sequence). V was clipped by 7 bases and J by 6 bases, with 18 bases between them. The CDR3, as DNA: TGTGCCAGTATTCTAAGAGAGAGAAGCTCTGAAGCTTTCTTT. This encodes CASILRERSSEAFF.

The table lists this clone with many counts. This chain links TRBV10-3 with TRBJ2-7; TRBD1 is a possible D gene (5 bases). The CDR3 contains 14 residues. Germline CDR1 is ENHRY and CDR2 is SYGVKD. The V end lost 0 bases, the J end lost 5 bases, and 11 bases lay between the germline ends. In DNA form, the CDR3 reads TGTGCCATCAGTGAGTCGGTGATGACAGACGAGCAGTACTTC. Its protein is CAISESVMTDEQYF.

A note on this clone: The junction departs from the called germline gene at one end, perhaps through a read error. The chain recombines TRBV18 with TRBJ2-4; maybe TRBD1 (5 bases). This CDR3 has 15 residues. Germline CDR1 KGHSH, CDR2 LQKENI. In DNA, the CDR3 is TGTGCCAGCCCACCAATCCAAGGGGTCAGCAACATTCAGTACTTC. Amino acid sequence: CASPPIQGVSNIQYF.

This clone came up many times. The chain recombines TRBV5-1 with TRBJ2-1; perhaps TRBD2 as D (6 bases). The CDR3 is 13 residues long. V shed 5 bases and J shed 6 bases, with 12 bases lying between them. The V gene's germline CDR1 is SGHRS and CDR2 YFSETQ. As DNA, the CDR3 is TGCGCCAGCAGTATAGCGGTTCTCAATGAGCAGTTCTTC. Translating it yields CASSIAVLNEQFF. The whole variable domain, filled in from reference TRBV5-1 and TRBJ2-1, reads KAGVTQTPRYLIKTRGQQVTLSCSPISGHRSVSWYQQTPGQGLQFLFEYFSETQRNKGNFPGRFSGRQFSNSRSEMNVSTLELGDSALYLCASSIAVLNEQFFGPGTRLTVL.

Ten or more counts support this clone. CDR3 nucleotides: TGTGCCAGCAGTTTAGAGCCCCCCGCAGGACAGGGGGCTAACTATGGCTACACCTTC. As protein: CASSLEPPAGQGANYGYTF. V is TRBV27 and J is TRBJ1-2, with 10 bases aligning to TRBD1. From germline, CDR1 is MNHEY and CDR2 SMNVEV (reference sequence). V gave up 2 bases and J gave up 0 bases; unmatched junction bases: 12. The CDR3 spans 19 residues.

This clone has ten or more counts. The chain has TRBV18 and TRBJ1-1; TRBD1 agrees at 7 bases. V trimming: 2 bases; J trimming: 2 bases; junction bases outside the gene matches: 8. There are 16 residues in the CDR3. Germline V CDR1 and CDR2: KGHSH, LQKENI. The CDR3 DNA follows: TGTGCCAGCTCACCAACATCGACAGGGATAAACACTGAAGCTTTCTTT. Translated: CASSPTSTGINTEAFF. Complete variable domain (other parts from reference TRBV18 and TRBJ1-1): NAGVMQNPRHLVRRRGQEARLRCSPMKGHSHVYWYRQLPEEGLKFMVYLQKENIIDESGMPKERFSAEFPKEGPSILRIQQVVRGDSAAYFCASSPTSTGINTEAFFGQGTRLTVV.

There are many counts of this clone. The chain combines TRBV29-1 with TRBJ1-1, with D possibly being TRBD1 (5 bases). V lost 6 bases and J lost 0, with 17 bases in between. This CDR3 is 15 amino acids long. In germline, CDR1 is SQVTM, CDR2 ANQGSEA. CDR3 region: CSVDDGGRMNTEAFF. CDR3 coding DNA: TGCAGCGTGGATGACGGGGGTCGGATGAACACTGAAGCTTTCTTT.

The table lists this clone with many counts. The chain combines TRBV7-3 with TRBJ1-3; no reliable D call. The CDR3 runs to 17 residues. The V gene's germline CDR1 is SGHTA and CDR2 FQGTGA. V was shortened by 5 bases and J by 2 bases, with 19 bases between the two germline ends. In DNA form, the CDR3 reads TGTGCCAGCAGCCTTTCTGGGAGTCCAACGGCTGGAAACACCATATATTTT. Its protein is CASSLSGSPTAGNTIYF.

This clone was counted ten times or more. This rearrangement joins TRBV9 to TRBJ1-2; the D gene is possibly TRBD1 (6 bases). Germline V gene data show CDR1 as SGDLS and CDR2 as YYNGEE. CDR3 length equals 15 residues. V lost 3 bases and J lost 4, with 16 bases in between. The CDR3: CASSASLQGTYGYTF. The DNA of the CDR3 is TGTGCCAGCAGCGCTTCCCTACAGGGCACCTATGGCTACACCTTC.

This clone was found many times. The chain is built from TRBV12-5 and TRBJ2-2, with D possibly matching TRBD1 (5 bases). Per the germline V gene, CDR1 is LGHNT and CDR2 is FRNRAP. V was shortened by 1 base and J by 6 bases, with 12 bases between the two germline ends. The CDR3 loop spans 15 amino acids. The CDR3 DNA is TGTGCTAGTGGTTTGGCGGCAGGGTCAGCCGGGGAGCTGTTTTTT. It specifies CASGLAAGSAGELFF.

This clone was seen many times. This chain connects TRBV29-1 to TRBJ1-2; 12 bases align to TRBD1. The CDR3 contains 14 residues. Trimming removed 6 bases from V and 4 bases from J; junction bases left unmatched: 6. CDR1 is SQVTM and CDR2 is ANQGSEA in the germline V gene. CDR3 protein: CSVTGQGASYGYTF. CDR3 nucleotides: TGCAGCGTCACGGGACAGGGGGCTAGCTATGGCTACACCTTC.

This clone was observed many times. The rearrangement links TRBV5-4 to TRBJ1-1, with D possibly matching TRBD1 (6 bases). Per germline, CDR1 SGHNT and CDR2 YYREEE (reference sequence). Trimming removed 5 bases at V and 2 bases at J, with 19 bases between. The CDR3 consists of 16 residues. CDR3 DNA sequence: TGTGCCAGCAGGGAAGGAACCAACAGGGAAAACACTGAAGCTTTCTTT. Translation: CASREGTNRENTEAFF.

This clone was seen repeatedly, ten times or more. The chain combines TRBV2 with TRBJ2-1; 10 bases line up with TRBD2. The CDR3 runs 16 residues. CDR1 and CDR2 (germline): SNHLY, FYNNEI. Trimming cost V 7 bases and J 4 bases; bases outside gene matches: 10. The CDR3 is CASKVGGLAYYNEQFF. The CDR3 DNA follows: TGTGCCAGCAAGGTTGGGGGACTAGCGTATTACAATGAGCAGTTCTTC.

This clone was counted many times. J is TRBJ2-1 and V is TRBV9, with a possible D match to TRBD2 (6 bases). Looked up from germline, CDR1 is SGDLS and CDR2 is YYNGEE. Deletions cut 2 bases from V and 5 bases from J, with 11 bases between. The CDR3 loop spans 14 amino acids. CDR3 in amino acids: CASSVSGLNNEQFF. CDR3 DNA: TGTGCCAGCAGCGTCTCCGGACTAAACAATGAGCAGTTCTTC. Using reference TRBV9 and TRBJ2-1 for the parts outside the CDR3, the full variable domain is DSGVTQTPKHLITATGQRVTLRCSPRSGDLSVYWYQQSLDQGLQFLIQYYNGEERAKGNILERFSAQQFPDLHSELNLSSLELGDSALYFCASSVSGLNNEQFFGPGTRLTVL.

This clone was detected many times. V gene TRBV11-2 combines with J gene TRBJ2-1, with 8 positions matching TRBD2. Germline assignment: CDR1 SGHAT and CDR2 FQNNGV. There are 15 residues in the CDR3. The V and J ends lost 6 bases and 7 bases, in that order; junction bases with no gene match: 11. CDR3: CASSFGLARGNEQFF. DNA of the CDR3: TGTGCCAGCAGTTTCGGACTAGCTCGGGGAAATGAGCAGTTCTTC.

Ten or more counts support this clone. The rearrangement joins TRBV5-1 to TRBJ2-3, with TRBD2 identical over 9 bases. CDR3 size: 17 residues. With 2 bases clipped from V and 0 bases from J, the junction kept 7 bases outside the gene matches. In germline, CDR1 is SGHRS, CDR2 YFSETQ. CDR3: CASSLVSGGASTDTQYF. CDR3 DNA sequence: TGCGCCAGCAGCTTAGTTAGCGGGGGCGCTAGCACAGATACGCAGTATTTT.